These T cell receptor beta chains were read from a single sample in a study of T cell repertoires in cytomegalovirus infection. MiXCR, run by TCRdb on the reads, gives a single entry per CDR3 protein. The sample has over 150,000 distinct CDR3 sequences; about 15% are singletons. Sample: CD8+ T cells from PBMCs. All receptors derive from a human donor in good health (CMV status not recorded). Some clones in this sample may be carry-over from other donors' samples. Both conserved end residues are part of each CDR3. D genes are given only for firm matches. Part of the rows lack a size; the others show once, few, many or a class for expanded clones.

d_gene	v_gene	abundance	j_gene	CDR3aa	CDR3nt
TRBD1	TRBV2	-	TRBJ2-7	CASPTGTGDYEQYF	TGTGCCAGCCCAACCGGGACAGGGGACTACGAGCAGTACTTC
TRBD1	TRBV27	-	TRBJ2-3	CASSLVGTGTDTQYF	TGTGCCAGCAGTTTAGTCGGGACAGGCACAGATACGCAGTATTTT
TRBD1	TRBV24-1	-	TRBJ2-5	CATSDSTWTGFRETQYF	TGTGCCACCAGTGATTCGACTTGGACAGGCTTCCGAGAGACCCAGTACTTC
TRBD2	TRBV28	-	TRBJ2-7	CASSARGGNYEQYF	TGTGCCAGCAGTGCGCGGGGGGGTAACTACGAGCAGTACTTC
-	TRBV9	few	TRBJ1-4	CASSDREANEKLFF	TGTGCCAGCAGCGATCGGGAGGCTAATGAAAAACTGTTTTTT
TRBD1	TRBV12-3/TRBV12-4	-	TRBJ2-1	CASSLVTGNYNEQFF	TGTGCCAGCAGTTTAGTGACAGGGAATTACAATGAGCAGTTCTTC
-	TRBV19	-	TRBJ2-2	CASSIQPSPAGELFF	TGTGCCAGTAGTATCCAGCCTAGCCCCGCCGGGGAGCTGTTTTTT
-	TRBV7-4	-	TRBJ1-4	CASSSVGQMNEKLFF	TGTGCCAGCAGCTCCGTCGGGCAGATGAATGAAAAACTGTTTTTT
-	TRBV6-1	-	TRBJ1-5	CASSEAGASNQPQHF	TGTGCCAGCAGTGAAGCAGGGGCCAGCAATCAGCCCCAGCATTTT
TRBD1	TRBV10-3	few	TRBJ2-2	CAISALWDSANTGELFF	TGTGCCATCAGTGCTCTTTGGGACAGTGCGAACACCGGGGAGCTGTTTTTT
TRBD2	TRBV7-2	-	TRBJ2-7	CASSSSSGGAREQYF	TGTGCCAGCAGCTCTTCTAGCGGGGGGGCGAGGGAGCAGTACTTC
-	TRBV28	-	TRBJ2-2	CASTPGKVPPHPGELLF	TGTGCCAGCACTCCTGGGAAGGTCCCGCCTCACCCCGGGGAGCTGCTTTTT
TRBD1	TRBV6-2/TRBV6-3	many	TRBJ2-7	CASSSGQGPYEQYF	TGTGCCAGCAGCTCCGGACAGGGACCCTACGAGCAGTACTTC
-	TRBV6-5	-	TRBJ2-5	CASSYGDLGGETQYF	TGTGCCAGCAGTTACGGAGATCTGGGAGGCGAGACCCAGTACTTC
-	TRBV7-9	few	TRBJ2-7	CASSLSETYEQYF	TGTGCCAGCAGCTTGAGTGAAACCTACGAGCAGTACTTC
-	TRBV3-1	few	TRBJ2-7	CASSQASTGLNYEQYF	TGTGCCAGCAGTCAAGCCTCAACGGGACTCAACTACGAGCAGTACTTC
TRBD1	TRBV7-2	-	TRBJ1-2	CASYPLGDRYGYTF	TGTGCCAGCTATCCCCTGGGGGACAGATATGGCTACACCTTC
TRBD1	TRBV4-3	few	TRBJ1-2	CASSQATTGKNYGYTF	TGCGCCAGCAGCCAAGCTACGACAGGGAAGAACTATGGCTACACCTTC
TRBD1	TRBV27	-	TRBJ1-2	CASRGQLYGYTF	TGTGCCAGCAGGGGACAGCTCTATGGCTACACCTTC
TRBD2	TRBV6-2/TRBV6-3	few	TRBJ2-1	CASSPGLSVEQFF	TGTGCCAGCAGTCCGGGACTATCGGTTGAGCAGTTCTTC
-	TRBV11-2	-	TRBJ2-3	CASSSLGRISTDTQYF	TGTGCCAGCAGCTCACTCGGACGGATAAGCACAGATACGCAGTATTTT
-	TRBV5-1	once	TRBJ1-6	CASSLWTANNSPLHF	TGCGCCAGCAGCTTGTGGACAGCCAATAATTCACCCCTCCACTTT
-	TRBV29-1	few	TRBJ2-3	CSVGDTQYF	TGCAGCGTTGGCGATACGCAGTATTTT
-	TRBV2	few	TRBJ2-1	CASSGRGASSNEQFF	TGTGCCAGCAGTGGACGGGGGGCCTCCAGCAATGAGCAGTTCTTC
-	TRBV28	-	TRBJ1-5	CASSYRDESNQPQHF	TGTGCCAGCAGTTACAGGGATGAAAGCAATCAGCCCCAGCATTTT
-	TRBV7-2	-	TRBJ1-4	CASSLDSFEKLFF	TGTGCCAGCAGCTTAGATTCTTTTGAAAAACTGTTTTTT
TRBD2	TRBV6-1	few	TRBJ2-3	CASSGLAGGPDTQYF	TGTGCCAGCAGTGGACTAGCGGGGGGGCCAGATACGCAGTATTTT
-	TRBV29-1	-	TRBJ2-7	CSVIQGSYEQYF	TGCAGCGTTATTCAGGGCTCCTACGAGCAGTACTTC
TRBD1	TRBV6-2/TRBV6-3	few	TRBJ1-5	CASSSDRGLYQPQHF	TGTGCCAGCAGTTCGGACAGGGGCTTATATCAGCCCCAGCATTTT
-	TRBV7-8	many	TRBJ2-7	CASSLGGGLYEQYF	TGTGCCAGCAGCTTAGGAGGGGGGCTCTACGAGCAGTACTTC
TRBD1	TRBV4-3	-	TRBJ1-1	CASSQDQAPGGRNTEAFF	TGCGCCAGCAGCCAAGATCAGGCGCCAGGGGGCCGGAACACTGAAGCTTTCTTT
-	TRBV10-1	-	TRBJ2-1	CASSENEGPGVHNEQFF	TGCGCCAGCAGTGAGAACGAGGGGCCAGGGGTCCACAATGAGCAGTTCTTC
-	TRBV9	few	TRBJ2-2	CASSVPRTDLNTGELFF	TGTGCCAGCAGCGTCCCCAGGACAGATTTGAACACCGGGGAGCTGTTTTTT
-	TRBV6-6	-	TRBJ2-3	CASILLWGSTDTQYF	TGTGCCAGCATCCTCTTGTGGGGGAGCACAGATACGCAGTATTTT
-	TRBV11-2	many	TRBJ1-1	CASSPRDSSGNTEAFF	TGTGCCAGCAGCCCGCGGGACTCCTCCGGGAACACTGAAGCTTTCTTT
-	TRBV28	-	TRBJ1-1	CASSLSGAGTEAFF	TGTGCCAGCAGTTTATCAGGGGCCGGCACTGAAGCTTTCTTT
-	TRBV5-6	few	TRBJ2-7	CASSGDSVYEQYF	TGTGCCAGCAGCGGTGACAGCGTCTACGAGCAGTACTTC
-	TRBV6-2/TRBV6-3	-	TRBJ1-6	CASSYGEFSPLHF	TGTGCCAGCAGCTACGGGGAATTTTCACCCCTCCACTTT
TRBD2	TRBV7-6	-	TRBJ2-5	CASSSPPSGGQETQYF	TGTGCCAGCAGCTCACCCCCTAGCGGGGGGCAAGAGACCCAGTACTTC
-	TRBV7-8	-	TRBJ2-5	CASSTLAGAGETQYF	TGTGCCAGCAGCACTCTTGCAGGGGCGGGGGAGACCCAGTACTTC
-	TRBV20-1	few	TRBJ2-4	CSASLTQGNIQYF	TGCAGTGCATCCTTGACACAGGGAAACATTCAGTACTTC
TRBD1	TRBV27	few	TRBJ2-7	CASSPTGQVYEQYF	TGTGCCAGCAGTCCTACGGGACAGGTCTACGAGCAGTACTTC
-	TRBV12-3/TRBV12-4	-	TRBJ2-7	CASSLGLWAQSYEQYF	TGTGCCAGCAGTTTAGGATTGTGGGCCCAAAGCTACGAGCAGTACTTC
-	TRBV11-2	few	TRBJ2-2	CASSLGVYAGELFF	TGTGCCAGCAGCCTAGGGGTTTACGCCGGGGAGCTGTTTTTT
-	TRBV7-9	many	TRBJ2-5	CASSGDDSVQTQYF	TGTGCCAGCAGCGGGGACGATTCGGTGCAGACCCAGTACTTC
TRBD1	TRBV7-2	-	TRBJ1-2	CASSSEGADSPNYGYTF	TGTGCCAGCAGCTCCGAGGGGGCGGACAGCCCAAACTATGGCTACACCTTC
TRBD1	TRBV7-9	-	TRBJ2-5	CASSSNRGRETQYF	TGTGCCAGCAGCTCGAACAGGGGGCGCGAGACCCAGTACTTC
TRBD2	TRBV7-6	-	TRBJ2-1	CASSVWTSGGPSSYNEQFF	TGTGCCAGCAGCGTTTGGACTAGCGGGGGCCCGAGCTCCTACAATGAGCAGTTCTTC
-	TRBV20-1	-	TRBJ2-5	CSARLAWRETQYF	TGCAGTGCTAGGTTAGCGTGGAGAGAGACCCAGTACTTC
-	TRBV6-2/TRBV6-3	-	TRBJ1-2	CASSYSPRQDRPNYGYTF	TGTGCCAGCAGTTACTCCCCGCGACAGGACCGTCCTAACTATGGCTACACCTTC
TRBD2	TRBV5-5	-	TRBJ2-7	CASSLGSGADEQYF	TGTGCCAGCAGCTTGGGTAGCGGGGCGGACGAGCAGTACTTC
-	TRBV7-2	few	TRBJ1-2	CAREGVGGYTF	TGTGCCAGAGAAGGGGTTGGTGGCTACACCTTC
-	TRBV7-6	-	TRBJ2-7	CASSLEAQFYEQYF	TGTGCCAGCAGCTTAGAAGCACAATTTTACGAGCAGTACTTC
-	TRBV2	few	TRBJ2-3	CASTEDPGDTQYF	TGTGCCAGCACCGAGGACCCTGGGGATACGCAGTATTTT